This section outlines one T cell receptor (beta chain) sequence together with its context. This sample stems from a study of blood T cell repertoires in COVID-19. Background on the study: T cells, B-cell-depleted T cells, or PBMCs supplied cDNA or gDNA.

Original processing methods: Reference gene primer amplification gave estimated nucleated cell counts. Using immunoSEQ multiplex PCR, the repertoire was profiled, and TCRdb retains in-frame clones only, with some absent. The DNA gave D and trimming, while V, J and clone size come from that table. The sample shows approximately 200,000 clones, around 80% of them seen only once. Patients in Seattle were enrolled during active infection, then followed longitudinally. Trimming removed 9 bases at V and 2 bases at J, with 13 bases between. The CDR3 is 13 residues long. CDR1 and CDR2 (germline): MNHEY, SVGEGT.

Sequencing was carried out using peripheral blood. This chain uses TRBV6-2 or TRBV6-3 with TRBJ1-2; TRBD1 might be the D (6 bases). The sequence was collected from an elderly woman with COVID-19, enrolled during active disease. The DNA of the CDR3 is TGTGCCAGTAGTCACAGGGCGAACTATGGCTACACCTTC. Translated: CASSHRANYGYTF.